The sequence of this T cell receptor (beta chain) was determined in a study of shared clonotypes between healthy human individuals. Study in general: Ranging from 18 to 49 in age, donors were a couple of women and a few men. Three CD4 naive, three CD4 memory, two CD8 naive and one CD8 memory plate were used per donor. Study-wide points: Clonotypes which were not shared had lower generation probabilities than clonotypes that all four donors shared.

Sequencing was performed with immunoSEQ multiplex PCR; in TCRdb, only in-frame clones are kept and a portion is missing. The table has hundreds of thousands of clones, approximately 97% seen once. Worth noting for this clone: Its matching antigen is unknown.

V gave up 2 bases and J gave up 4 bases, with 14 bases separating them. The CDR3 has 15 residues. Germline V lookup: CDR1 KGHSH, CDR2 LQKENI. This chain links TRBV18 with TRBJ2-5, with a tentative D call TRBD2 (5 bases). The clonotype originates from a man in his thirties or forties in good health. The sample comprised memory CD8+ T cells sorted from blood. Subset described: CD45RO+ cells pooled with CCR7-negative TemRA cells. CDR3 sequence (DNA): TGTGCCAGCTCACCAAAGGACTCCAGCGGAGAGACCCAGTACTTC. It encodes CASSPKDSSGETQYF.